Listed here are 9 T cell receptor beta chains from one sample, sequenced in a study of vaccination effects on CD4 cells after COVID-19. The assay was immunoSEQ multiplex PCR, and TCRdb's table has in-frame clones only and misses some. Here the sample spans some 22,000 clones, around four fifths being singletons. For these receptors, no antigen is known. Peptide-pool stimulation followed by sequencing identified expanded antigen-specific CD4+ clonotypes in the ViraFEST assay. The authors isolated CD4+ T cells after more than eight days of culture. Each person got two doses of an mRNA SARS-CoV-2 vaccine, BNT162b2 or mRNA-1273. This material consisted of CD4+ T cells from PBMCs cultured with HCoV-NL63 spike peptides, taken after COVID-19 vaccination. The receptors shown here come from a human donor who received a COVID-19 vaccine.

The chain recombines TRBV7-9 with TRBJ1-4; D unclear. The CDR3 runs to 14 residues. Germline CDR1 is SEHNR and CDR2 is FQNEAQ (reference sequence). V lost 5 bases and J 8 bases, leaving 15 bases between the germline ends. The CDR3 bases are TGTGCCAGCAGCCGAGTAGGGCCTCGGGAAAAACTGTTTTTT. Its protein product is CASSRVGPREKLFF.

CDR3 protein: CASSTGPGTEAFF. The CDR3 nucleotides read TGTGCCAGCAGTACCGGGCCGGGTACTGAAGCTTTCTTT. This chain connects TRBV12-3 or TRBV12-4 to TRBJ1-1; D ambiguous. This CDR3 comprises 13 residues. V lost 5 bases, J lost 5 bases, and 12 bases lay in between.

This chain connects TRBV15 to TRBJ2-7; 11 nucleotides line up with TRBD2. Germline V gives CDR1 LNHNV, CDR2 YYDKDF (reference sequence). The junction had 9 bases not matched to a gene; V was cut back by 1 base and J by 10 bases. This CDR3 is 15 amino acids long. In nucleotides, the CDR3 is TGTGCCACCAGCAGAGCAACTAGCGGGGGCCTCCACCAGTACTTC. As protein: CATSRATSGGLHQYF.

The chain joins TRBV6-2 or TRBV6-3 to TRBJ1-5; TRBD1 matches at 7 bases. This CDR3 region has 17 residues. Trimming took 6 bases from V and 0 from J; bases not matched to a gene: 11. Per germline, CDR1 MNHEY and CDR2 SVGEGT. This CDR3 is CASSRGADLNSNQPQHF. The CDR3 coding sequence is TGTGCCAGCAGCAGGGGGGCGGACCTAAATAGCAATCAGCCCCAGCATTTT.

The chain combines TRBV5-1 with TRBJ2-5; weak D call: TRBD1 (6 bases). Per the germline V gene, CDR1 is SGHRS and CDR2 is YFSETQ. The CDR3 is 15 amino acids. V lost 0 bases and J 3 bases, leaving 12 bases between the germline ends. The CDR3 sequence is CASSLGGGQKETQYF. CDR3 DNA: TGCGCCAGCAGCTTGGGGGGCGGACAGAAAGAGACCCAGTACTTC.

The V call is TRBV19, the J call TRBJ1-2; 8 nucleotides agree with TRBD1. The CDR3 covers 14 residues. The V and J ends lost 7 bases and 3 bases, in that order; junction bases with no gene match: 7. The V gene's germline CDR1 is LNHDA and CDR2 SQIVND (reference sequence). CDR3 DNA sequence: TGTGCCAGTACCCGCAGGGGGCGTTACTATGGCTACACCTTC. Protein sequence: CASTRRGRYYGYTF.

A single count supports this clone. The gene calls are TRBV5-5 and TRBJ2-1, with unresolved D. Germline CDR1 is SGHKS and CDR2 is YYEKEE (reference sequence). V was clipped by 4 bases and J by 1 base, with 15 bases between them. The CDR3 has 16 residues. The CDR3 is CASSPPQVQSYNEQFF. As DNA, the CDR3 is TGTGCCAGCAGCCCCCCCCAGGTACAGTCCTACAATGAGCAGTTCTTC.

The genes are TRBV27 and TRBJ2-7; the D is unclear. The ends were cut back, 4 bases at V and 2 bases at J, with 12 bases in the middle. Per the germline V gene, CDR1 is MNHEY and CDR2 is SMNVEV (reference sequence). The CDR3 has 14 amino acids. This chain's CDR3 is CASSSNSRTYEQYF. CDR3 nucleotides: TGTGCCAGCAGTTCGAACTCTCGTACCTACGAGCAGTACTTC.

CDR3 coding DNA: TGCGCCAGCAGCCTCGGCGGGAATAGCGGCTACACCTTC. Translating gives CASSLGGNSGYTF. The chain combines TRBV5-1 with TRBJ1-2; D is unclear. CDR1 is SGHRS and CDR2 is YFSETQ in the germline V gene. There are 13 residues in the CDR3. V was trimmed by 4 bases and J by 8 bases, leaving 15 bases between them.